The sequence of this TCR beta chain was determined in a study of T cells in Graves' hyperthyroidism and ophthalmopathy. Turning to the study itself: Specimen type is peripheral blood, collected at initial diagnosis prior to any treatment.

This clonotype appeared many times. Its antigen remains unidentified. General observations from the study: From stable hyperthyroidism, ophthalmopathy was separated by a 13 V-J model.

Lactation, pregnancy, other autoimmune disease or uncontrolled infection excluded patients. The CDR3 runs 14 residues. In germline, CDR1 is MNHEY, CDR2 SVGAGI. Trimming took off 2 bases at V and 4 bases at J, with 12 bases between the two ends. TCR beta CDR3 regions were amplified from RNA transcripts. In the first-round RT-PCR of the TCR CDR3, the HTBI primer set was used. Each CDR3 protein gets one entry after TCRdb re-called the multiplex PCR reads with MiXCR. The top ten clones hold 13% of a sample with hundreds of thousands of distinct CDR3 sequences, over 12% of them seen once. The TCR was taken from a man aged 18 to 30 with Graves' ophthalmopathy. The sequencing sample was made of blood. J is TRBJ2-7 and V is TRBV6-5, with D tentatively TRBD1 (7 bases). The CDR3 sequence is CASSYMAGGYEQYF. In nucleotides, the CDR3 is TGTGCCAGCAGTTACATGGCAGGGGGGTACGAGCAGTACTTC.